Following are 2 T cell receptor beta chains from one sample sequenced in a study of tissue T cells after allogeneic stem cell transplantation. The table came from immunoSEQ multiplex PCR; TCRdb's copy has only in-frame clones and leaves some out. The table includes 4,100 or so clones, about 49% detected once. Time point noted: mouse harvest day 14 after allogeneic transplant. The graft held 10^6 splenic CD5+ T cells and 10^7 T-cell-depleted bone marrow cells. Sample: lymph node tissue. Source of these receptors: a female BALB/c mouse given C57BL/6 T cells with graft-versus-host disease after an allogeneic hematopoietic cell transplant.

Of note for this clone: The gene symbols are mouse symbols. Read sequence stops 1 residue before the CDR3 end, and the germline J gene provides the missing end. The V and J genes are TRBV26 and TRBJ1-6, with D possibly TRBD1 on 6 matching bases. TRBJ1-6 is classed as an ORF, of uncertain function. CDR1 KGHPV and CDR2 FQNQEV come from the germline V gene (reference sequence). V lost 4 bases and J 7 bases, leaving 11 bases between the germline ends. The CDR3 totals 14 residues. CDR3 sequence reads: CASSPGQGNSPLYF. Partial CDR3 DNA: TGTGCCAGCAGTCCCGGTCAGGGGAATTCGCCCCTCTAC.

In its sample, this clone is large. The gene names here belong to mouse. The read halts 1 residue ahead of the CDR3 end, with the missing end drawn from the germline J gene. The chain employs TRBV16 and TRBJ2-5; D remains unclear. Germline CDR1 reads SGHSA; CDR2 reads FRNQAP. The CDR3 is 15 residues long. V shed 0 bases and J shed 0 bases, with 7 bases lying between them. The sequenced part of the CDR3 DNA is TGTGCAAGCAGCTTAGATCGATTTAACCAAGACACCCAGTAC. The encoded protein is CASSLDRFNQDTQY. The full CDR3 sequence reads CASSLDRFNQDTQYF.